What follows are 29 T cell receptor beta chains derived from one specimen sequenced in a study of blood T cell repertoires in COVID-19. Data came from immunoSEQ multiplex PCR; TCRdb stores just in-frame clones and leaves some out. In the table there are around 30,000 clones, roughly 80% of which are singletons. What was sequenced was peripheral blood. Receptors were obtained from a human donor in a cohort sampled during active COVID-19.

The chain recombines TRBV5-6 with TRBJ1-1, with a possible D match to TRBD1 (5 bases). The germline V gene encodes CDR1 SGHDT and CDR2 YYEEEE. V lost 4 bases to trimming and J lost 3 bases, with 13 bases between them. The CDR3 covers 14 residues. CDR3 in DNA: TGTGCCAGCAGCGGCGCCCGGGGGTACACTGAAGCTTTCTTT. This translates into CASSGARGYTEAFF.

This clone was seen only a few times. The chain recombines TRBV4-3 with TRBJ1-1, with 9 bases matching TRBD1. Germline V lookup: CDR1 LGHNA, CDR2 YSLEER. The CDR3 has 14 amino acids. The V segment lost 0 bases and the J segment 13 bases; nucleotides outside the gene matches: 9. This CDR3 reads CASSQDLGQGEVFF. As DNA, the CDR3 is TGCGCCAGCAGCCAAGATCTGGGACAGGGTGAGGTTTTCTTT.

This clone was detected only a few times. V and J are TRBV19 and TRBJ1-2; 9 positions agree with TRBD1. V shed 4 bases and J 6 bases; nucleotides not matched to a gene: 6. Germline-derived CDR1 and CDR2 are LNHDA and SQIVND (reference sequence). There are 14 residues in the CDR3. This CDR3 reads CASSNHGQGHGYTF. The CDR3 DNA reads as TGTGCCAGTAGTAATCATGGACAGGGGCATGGCTACACCTTC.

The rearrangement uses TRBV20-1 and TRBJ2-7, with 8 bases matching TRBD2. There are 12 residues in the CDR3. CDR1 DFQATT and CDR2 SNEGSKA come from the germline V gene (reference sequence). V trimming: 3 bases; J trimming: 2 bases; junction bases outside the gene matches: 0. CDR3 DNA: TGCAGTGCTAGTAGCGGGACCTACGAGCAGTACTTC. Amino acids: CSASSGTYEQYF.

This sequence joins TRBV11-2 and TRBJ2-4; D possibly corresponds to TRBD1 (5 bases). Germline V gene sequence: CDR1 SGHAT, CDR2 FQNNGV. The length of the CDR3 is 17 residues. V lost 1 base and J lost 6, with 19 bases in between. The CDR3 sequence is CASSLGWPSGAGNIQYF. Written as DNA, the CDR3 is TGTGCCAGCAGCTTAGGATGGCCTAGTGGGGCTGGAAACATTCAGTACTTC.

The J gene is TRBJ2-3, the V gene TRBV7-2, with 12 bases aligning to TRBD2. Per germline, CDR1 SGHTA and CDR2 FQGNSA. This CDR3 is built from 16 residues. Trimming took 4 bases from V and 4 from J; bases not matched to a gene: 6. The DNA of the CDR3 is TGTGCCAGCAGCTCCCTAGCGGGAGGGGCCCCAGATACGCAGTATTTT. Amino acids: CASSSLAGGAPDTQYF.

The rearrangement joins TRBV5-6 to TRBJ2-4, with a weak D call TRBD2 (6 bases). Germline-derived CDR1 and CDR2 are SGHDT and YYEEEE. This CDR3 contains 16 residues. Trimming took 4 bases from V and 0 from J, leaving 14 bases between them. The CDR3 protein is CASSLPGGVAKNIQYF. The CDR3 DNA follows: TGTGCCAGCAGCCTCCCCGGGGGAGTAGCCAAAAACATTCAGTACTTC. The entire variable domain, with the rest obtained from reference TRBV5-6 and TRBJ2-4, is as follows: DAGVTQSPTHLIKTRGQQVTLRCSPKSGHDTVSWYQQALGQGPQFIFQYYEEEERQRGNFPDRFSGHQFPNYSSELNVNALLLGDSALYLCASSLPGGVAKNIQYFGAGTRLSVL.

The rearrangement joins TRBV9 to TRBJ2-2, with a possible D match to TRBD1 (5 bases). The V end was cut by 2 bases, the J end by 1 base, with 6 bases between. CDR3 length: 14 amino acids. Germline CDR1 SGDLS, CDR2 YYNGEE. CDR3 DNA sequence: TGTGCCAGCAGCGTCGGACAGAACACCGGGGAGCTGTTTTTT. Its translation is CASSVGQNTGELFF.

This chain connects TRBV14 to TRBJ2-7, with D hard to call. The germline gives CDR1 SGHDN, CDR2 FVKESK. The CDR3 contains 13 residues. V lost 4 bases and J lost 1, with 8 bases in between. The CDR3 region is CASSLSRSYEQYF. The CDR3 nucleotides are TGTGCCAGCAGCCTCTCGAGGTCCTACGAGCAGTACTTC.

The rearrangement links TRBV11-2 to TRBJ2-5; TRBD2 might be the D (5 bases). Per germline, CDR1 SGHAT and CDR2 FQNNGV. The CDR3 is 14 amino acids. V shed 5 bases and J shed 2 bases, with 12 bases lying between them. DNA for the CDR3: TGTGCCAGCAGCCCCCCCCGGGGACAAGAGACCCAGTACTTC. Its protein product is CASSPPRGQETQYF.

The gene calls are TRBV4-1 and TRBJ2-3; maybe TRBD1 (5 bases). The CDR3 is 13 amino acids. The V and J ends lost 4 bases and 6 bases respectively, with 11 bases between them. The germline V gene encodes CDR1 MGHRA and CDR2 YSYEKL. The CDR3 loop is CASSRLGLDTQYF. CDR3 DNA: TGCGCCAGCAGCCGATTGGGGCTGGATACGCAGTATTTT.

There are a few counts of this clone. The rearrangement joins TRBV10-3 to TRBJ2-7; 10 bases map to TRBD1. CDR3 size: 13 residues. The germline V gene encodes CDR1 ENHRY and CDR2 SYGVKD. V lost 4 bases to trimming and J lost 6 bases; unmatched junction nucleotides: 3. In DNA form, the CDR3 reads TGTGCCATCAGTGGTGGACAGGGGGGCGAGCAGTACTTC. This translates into CAISGGQGGEQYF.

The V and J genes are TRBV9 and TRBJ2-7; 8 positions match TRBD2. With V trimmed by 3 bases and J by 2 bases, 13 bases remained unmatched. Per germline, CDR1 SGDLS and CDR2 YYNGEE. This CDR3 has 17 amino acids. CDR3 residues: CASSEARLTSETYEQYF. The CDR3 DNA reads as TGTGCCAGCAGCGAGGCAAGATTGACTAGCGAGACCTACGAGCAGTACTTC.

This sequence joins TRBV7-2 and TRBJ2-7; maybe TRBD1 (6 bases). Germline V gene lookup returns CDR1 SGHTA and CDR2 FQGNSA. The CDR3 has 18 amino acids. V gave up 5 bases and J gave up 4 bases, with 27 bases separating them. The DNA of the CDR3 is TGTGCCAGCAGCATTCCAGAGTGGGGGCGGGCGGACTTGTACGAGCAGTACTTC. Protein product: CASSIPEWGRADLYEQYF.

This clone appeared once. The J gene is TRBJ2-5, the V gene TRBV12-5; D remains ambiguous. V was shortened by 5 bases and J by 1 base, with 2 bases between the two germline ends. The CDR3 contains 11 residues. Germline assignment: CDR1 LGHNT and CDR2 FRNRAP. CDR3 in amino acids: CASGLQETQYF. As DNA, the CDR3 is TGTGCTAGTGGTCTCCAAGAGACCCAGTACTTC.

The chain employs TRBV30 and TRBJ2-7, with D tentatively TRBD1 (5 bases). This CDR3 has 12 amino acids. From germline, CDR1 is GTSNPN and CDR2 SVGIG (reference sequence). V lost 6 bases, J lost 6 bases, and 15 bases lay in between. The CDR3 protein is CACNGQGGEQYF. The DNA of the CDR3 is TGTGCCTGTAATGGGCAGGGTGGCGAGCAGTACTTC.

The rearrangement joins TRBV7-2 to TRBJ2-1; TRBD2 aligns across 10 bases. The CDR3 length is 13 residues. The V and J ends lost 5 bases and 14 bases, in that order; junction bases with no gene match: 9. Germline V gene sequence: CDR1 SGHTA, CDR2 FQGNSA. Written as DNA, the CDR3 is TGTGCCAGCAGCCTAGAGCCTAGCGGGAGTGAGTTCTTC. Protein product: CASSLEPSGSEFF.

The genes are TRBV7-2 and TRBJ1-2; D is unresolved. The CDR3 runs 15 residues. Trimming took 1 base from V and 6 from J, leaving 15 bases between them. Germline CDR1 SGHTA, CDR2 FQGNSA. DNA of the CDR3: TGTGCCAGCAGCTTAGAGGCAGTGACGAGGGATGGCTACACCTTC. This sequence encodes CASSLEAVTRDGYTF. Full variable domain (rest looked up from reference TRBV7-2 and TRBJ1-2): GAGVSQSPSNKVTEKGKDVELRCDPISGHTALYWYRQSLGQGLEFLIYFQGNSAPDKSGLPSDRFSAERTGGSVSTLTIQRTQQEDSAVYLCASSLEAVTRDGYTFGSGTRLTVV.

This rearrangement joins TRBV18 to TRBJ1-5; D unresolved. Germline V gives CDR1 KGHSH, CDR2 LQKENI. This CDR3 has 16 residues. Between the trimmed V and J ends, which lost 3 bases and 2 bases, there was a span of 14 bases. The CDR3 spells CASSPEADPRNQPQHF. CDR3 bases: TGTGCCAGCTCACCCGAGGCTGACCCGCGCAATCAGCCCCAGCATTTT.

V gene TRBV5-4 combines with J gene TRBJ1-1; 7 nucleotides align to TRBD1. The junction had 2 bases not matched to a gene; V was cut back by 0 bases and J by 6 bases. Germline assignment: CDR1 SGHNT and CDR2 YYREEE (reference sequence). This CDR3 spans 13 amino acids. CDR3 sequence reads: CASSLGQGAEAFF. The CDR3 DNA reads TGTGCCAGCAGCTTGGGTCAGGGGGCTGAAGCTTTCTTT.

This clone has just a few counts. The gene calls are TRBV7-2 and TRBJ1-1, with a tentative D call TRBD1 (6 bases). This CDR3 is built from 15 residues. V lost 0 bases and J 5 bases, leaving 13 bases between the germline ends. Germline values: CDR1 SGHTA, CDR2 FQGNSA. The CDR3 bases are TGTGCCAGCAGCTTAGCGCAGGGGACGGTGACTGAAGCTTTCTTT. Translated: CASSLAQGTVTEAFF.

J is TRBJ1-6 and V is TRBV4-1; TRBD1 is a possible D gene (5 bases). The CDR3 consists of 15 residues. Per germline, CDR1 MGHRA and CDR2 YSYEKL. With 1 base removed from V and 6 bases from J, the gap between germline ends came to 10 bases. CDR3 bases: TGCGCCAGCAGCCAAGGGTGGGACTCTAATTCACCCCTCCACTTT. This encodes CASSQGWDSNSPLHF.

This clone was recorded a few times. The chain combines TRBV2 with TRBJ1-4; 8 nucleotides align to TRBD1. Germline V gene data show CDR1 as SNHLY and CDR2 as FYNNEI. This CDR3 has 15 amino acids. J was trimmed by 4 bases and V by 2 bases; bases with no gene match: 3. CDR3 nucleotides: TGTGCCAGCAGTGAACCGACAGGGGATAATGAAAAACTGTTTTTT. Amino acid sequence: CASSEPTGDNEKLFF.

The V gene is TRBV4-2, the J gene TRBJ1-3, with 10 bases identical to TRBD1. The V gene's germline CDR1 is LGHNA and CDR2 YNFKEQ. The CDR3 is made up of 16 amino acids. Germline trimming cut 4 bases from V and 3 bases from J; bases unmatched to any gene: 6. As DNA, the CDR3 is TGTGCCAGCAGCCCGGGACAGGGGAGCGGTGGAAACACCATATATTTT. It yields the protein CASSPGQGSGGNTIYF.

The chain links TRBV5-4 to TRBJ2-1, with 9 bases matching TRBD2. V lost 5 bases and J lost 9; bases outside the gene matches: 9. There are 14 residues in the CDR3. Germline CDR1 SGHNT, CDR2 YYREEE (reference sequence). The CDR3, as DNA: TGTGCCAGCAGTTCCGGGACTAGCATTGGTGAGCAGTTCTTC. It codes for CASSSGTSIGEQFF.

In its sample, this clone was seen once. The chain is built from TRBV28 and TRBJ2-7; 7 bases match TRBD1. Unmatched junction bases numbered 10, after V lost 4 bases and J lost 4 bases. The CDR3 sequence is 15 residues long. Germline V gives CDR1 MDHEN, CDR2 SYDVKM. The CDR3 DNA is TGTGCCAGCAGTTCAGGGGGAGCGGCCCCATACGAGCAGTACTTC. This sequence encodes CASSSGGAAPYEQYF.

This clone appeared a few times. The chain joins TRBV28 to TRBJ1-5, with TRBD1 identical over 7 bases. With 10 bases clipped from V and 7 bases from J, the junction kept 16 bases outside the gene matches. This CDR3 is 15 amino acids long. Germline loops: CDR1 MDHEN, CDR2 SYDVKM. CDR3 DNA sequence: TGTGCCACCGTAGCCGGGACAGTTACGGAGCAGCCCCAGCATTTT. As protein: CATVAGTVTEQPQHF.

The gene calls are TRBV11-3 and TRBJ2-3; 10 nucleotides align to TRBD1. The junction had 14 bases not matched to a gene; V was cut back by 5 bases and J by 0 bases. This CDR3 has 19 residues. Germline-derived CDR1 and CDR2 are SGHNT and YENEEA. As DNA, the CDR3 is TGTGCCAGCAGCCCCGGACAGGGGGGAAATTTGAGGAGCACAGATACGCAGTATTTT. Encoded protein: CASSPGQGGNLRSTDTQYF.

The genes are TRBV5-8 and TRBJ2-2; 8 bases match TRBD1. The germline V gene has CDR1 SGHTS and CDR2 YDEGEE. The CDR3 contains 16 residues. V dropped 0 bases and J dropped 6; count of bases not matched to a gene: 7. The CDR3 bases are TGTGCCAGCAGCTTGGGGACAGGGTTGGATCCCGGGGAGCTGTTTTTT. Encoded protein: CASSLGTGLDPGELFF.